This TCR beta chain was found in a study of OX40 agonist ivuxolimab in advanced cancers. In the study overall: Melanoma, hepatocellular carcinoma, head and neck or renal cell cancer occurred in dose-escalation patients. A mean age of about 56 years, range roughly 20 to 79, was recorded, and approximately 80% were male.

Assay: immunoSEQ multiplex PCR; the TCRdb copy retains only in-frame clones and omits some. This sample carries some 41,000 clones, approximately 90% of them seen once, and the ten largest clones take about 2.4%. Study findings and constraints: Antigen targets of the expanded peripheral T cells went undetermined.

About this clone: Antigen unknown.

After removal of 7 bases from V and 2 bases from J, the junction contained 6 bases not matched to a gene. The germline CDR1 and CDR2 sequences are MGHDK and SYGVNS. The CDR3 runs to 14 residues. The TCR sequence derives from an adult with an advanced solid tumor such as melanoma, head and neck, liver or kidney cancer. J is TRBJ2-5 and V is TRBV25-1; TRBD1 matches 8 bases. The starting material was CD4+ or CD8+ T cells sorted from blood, obtained in a trial of the OX40 agonist ivuxolimab. Here the CDR3 DNA reads TGTGCCAGCACCGGGACAGGTCTACAAGAGACCCAGTACTTC. Amino acid sequence: CASTGTGLQETQYF.